What follows describes a single T cell receptor (beta chain). This entry is derived from a study of blood T cell repertoires in COVID-19. The CDR3 spans 14 residues. The trim removed 7 bases at V and 6 bases at J, leaving 8 bases unmatched. Germline CDR1 SNHLY, CDR2 FYNNEI. Sequencing used immunoSEQ multiplex PCR; TCRdb keeps in-frame clones, though not all of them. The sample consists of roughly 120,000 clones, 80% to 90% of them appearing once. This TCR came from an elderly woman with active or convalescent COVID-19. The genes are TRBV2 and TRBJ2-1, with 8 bases fitting TRBD2. The sample was peripheral blood. The CDR3 DNA reads as TGTGCCAGCACCCTAGAGCGGGAGAGCAATGAGCAGTTCTTC. The encoded protein is CASTLERESNEQFF.